This TCR beta chain came from a study of shared clonotypes between healthy human individuals. Germline assignment: CDR1 SGHRS and CDR2 YFSETQ. The CDR3 is 14 residues long. Deletions cut 2 bases from V and 2 bases from J, with 10 bases between. The donors, all of them Caucasian adults, lived in Nashville, Tennessee. The method was immunoSEQ multiplex PCR; TCRdb's version includes in-frame clones alone and lacks a portion of them. The table includes 950,000 to 1,300,000 clones, approximately 72% detected once. The sequenced material came from memory CD4+ T cells sorted from blood. As for subset: CD45RA-negative fraction. This chain connects TRBV5-1 to TRBJ1-2; D remains unclear. The clonotype originates from a man between 18 and 29 years old in good health. The CDR3 loop is CASSFEVTNYGYTF. As DNA, the CDR3 is TGCGCCAGCAGCTTCGAGGTTACCAACTATGGCTACACCTTC.